The 4 T cell receptor beta chains below all came from one sample that was sequenced in a study of blood T cell repertoires in COVID-19. This table comes from immunoSEQ multiplex PCR, and its TCRdb copy is limited to in-frame clones, with some not included. Of around 240,000 clones in the sample, 70% to 85% are singletons; the top ten hold under 2%. Sequences were obtained from peripheral blood. These receptors were collected from an elderly woman with acute or convalescent COVID-19.

This sequence joins TRBV6-5 and TRBJ1-3, with D perhaps TRBD1 (5 bases). The germline gives CDR1 MNHEY, CDR2 SVGAGI. Trimming took off 6 bases at V and 0 bases at J, with 12 bases between the two ends. The CDR3 is 15 residues long. CDR3 residues: CASSPGGFSGNTIYF. CDR3 coding DNA: TGTGCCAGCAGCCCGGGGGGGTTCTCTGGAAACACCATATATTTT.

CDR3 DNA sequence: TGTGCCAGCAGCGTAGACGCCGGGACAGGGGGGTATGAAAAACTGTTTTTT. Translating gives CASSVDAGTGGYEKLFF. This rearrangement joins TRBV9 to TRBJ1-4; 11 bases agree with TRBD1. Looked up from germline, CDR1 is SGDLS and CDR2 is YYNGEE. This CDR3 has 17 amino acids. After removal of 0 bases from V and 6 bases from J, the junction contained 7 bases not matched to a gene.

The V and J genes are TRBV28 and TRBJ2-3, with D maybe TRBD2 (5 bases). Germline CDR1 reads MDHEN; CDR2 reads SYDVKM. V gave up 5 bases and J gave up 5 bases, with 20 bases separating them. This CDR3 contains 16 residues. The CDR3 loop is CASSPTGFRGRDTQYF. CDR3 nucleotide sequence: TGTGCCAGCAGTCCCACCGGGTTCAGAGGGCGAGATACGCAGTATTTT. Looking up the rest from reference TRBV28 and TRBJ2-3 gives the full variable domain: DVKVTQSSRYLVKRTGEKVFLECVQDMDHENMFWYRQDPGLGLRLIYFSYDVKMKEKGDIPEGYSVSREKKERFSLILESASTNQTSMYLCASSPTGFRGRDTQYFGPGTRLTVL.

This sequence joins TRBV27 and TRBJ2-1; the D is unclear. The CDR3 has 14 amino acids. The germline CDR1 and CDR2 sequences are MNHEY and SMNVEV (reference sequence). Trimming took 3 bases from V and 8 from J, leaving 14 bases between them. The DNA of the CDR3 is TGTGCCAGCAGTTTGTCCCGACGAGGCTATGAGCAGTTCTTC. It translates to CASSLSRRGYEQFF.